The present entry profiles one TCR beta chain with its context. Its matching antigen is unknown. Noted time point: week 47, end of study. A single vaccine dose contained 300 ug of mutant IDH1 20-mer peptide, and topical imiquimod was used with it. These data are taken from a study of a mutant IDH1 vaccine in newly diagnosed glioma. Germline V gene sequence: CDR1 LGHNT, CDR2 FRNRAP. V was pared by 0 bases and J by 3 bases, with 2 bases of the junction left unmatched. This CDR3 is 15 amino acids long. The table came from immunoSEQ multiplex PCR; TCRdb's copy has only in-frame clones and leaves some out. The sample lists around 30,000 clones; approximately 87% were seen once.

The sequence derives from a woman aged 25 to 45 with glioma. The source was PBMCs, collected from a glioma patient whose treatment included an IDH1 peptide vaccine. The chain uses TRBV12-5 and TRBJ2-3, with 8 bases fitting TRBD1. The CDR3 DNA reads TGTGCTAGTGGTTTGGTTCAGGGGGCGACAGATACGCAGTATTTT. This sequence encodes CASGLVQGATDTQYF.